Listed below are T cell receptor beta chains from one sample, sequenced in a study of blood T cell repertoires in COVID-19. TCRdb's copy holds only in-frame clones and misses some; the assay was immunoSEQ multiplex PCR. Among under 400,000 clones listed, 87% were seen once. Sequencing was done on a sample of peripheral blood. The receptors stem from a woman in her twenties or thirties with COVID-19, enrolled during active disease. Each CDR3 is given with its conserved first and last residue. The D gene is left open where the match is weak. Clone sizes are given selectively: once, few, many, or a class where the clone is expanded.

j_call: TRBJ1-3
v_call: TRBV28
d_call: TRBD1
clone_size: NA
cdr3_aa: CASSFRGGNTIYF
cdr3_nt: TGTGCCAGCAGTTTCAGGGGGGGAAACACCATATATTTT

j_call: TRBJ2-2
v_call: TRBV24-1
d_call: NA
clone_size: NA
cdr3_aa: CATSDPTKSNTGELFF
cdr3_nt: TGTGCCACCAGTGATCCGACTAAGTCAAACACCGGGGAGCTGTTTTTT

j_call: TRBJ2-5
v_call: TRBV27
d_call: TRBD2
clone_size: NA
cdr3_aa: CASSYVGGGGTQYF
cdr3_nt: TGTGCCAGCAGTTACGTCGGCGGCGGGGGGACCCAGTACTTC

j_call: TRBJ2-1
v_call: TRBV27
d_call: NA
clone_size: NA
cdr3_aa: CASSRISGGTNNEQFF
cdr3_nt: TGTGCCAGCAGCCGTATAAGTGGGGGGACGAACAATGAGCAGTTCTTC

j_call: TRBJ2-1
v_call: TRBV7-9
d_call: TRBD1
clone_size: many
cdr3_aa: CASSFGTGYNEQFF
cdr3_nt: TGTGCCAGCAGCTTTGGGACAGGGTACAATGAGCAGTTCTTC

j_call: TRBJ2-1
v_call: TRBV5-1
d_call: TRBD2
clone_size: NA
cdr3_aa: CASSLPTLAGAGGEQFF
cdr3_nt: TGCGCCAGCAGCTTGCCGACCCTAGCGGGAGCCGGGGGTGAGCAGTTCTTC

j_call: TRBJ2-7
v_call: TRBV11-1
d_call: TRBD1
clone_size: NA
cdr3_aa: CASSYNRGDFYEQYF
cdr3_nt: TGTGCCAGCAGCTACAACAGGGGGGACTTCTACGAGCAGTACTTC

j_call: TRBJ2-1
v_call: TRBV4-1
d_call: TRBD2
clone_size: NA
cdr3_aa: CASSQAAGGNEQFF
cdr3_nt: TGCGCCAGCAGCCAGGCAGCGGGGGGCAATGAGCAGTTCTTC

j_call: TRBJ2-2
v_call: TRBV5-1
d_call: NA
clone_size: NA
cdr3_aa: CASSLGGTGELFF
cdr3_nt: TGCGCCAGCAGCTTGGGAGGGACCGGGGAGCTGTTTTTT

j_call: TRBJ1-5
v_call: TRBV19
d_call: TRBD1
clone_size: NA
cdr3_aa: CATEDRNNQPQHF
cdr3_nt: TGTGCCACTGAGGACAGGAACAATCAGCCCCAGCATTTT

j_call: TRBJ2-7
v_call: TRBV5-4
d_call: TRBD2
clone_size: NA
cdr3_aa: CASSLGFAGGIYEQYF
cdr3_nt: TGTGCCAGCAGCTTGGGGTTTGCGGGAGGGATCTACGAGCAGTACTTC

j_call: TRBJ2-7
v_call: TRBV11-2
d_call: NA
clone_size: NA
cdr3_aa: CASSLTPSGSYEQYF
cdr3_nt: TGTGCCAGCAGCTTAACGCCGTCGGGGTCCTACGAGCAGTACTTC

j_call: TRBJ2-2
v_call: TRBV5-4
d_call: NA
clone_size: NA
cdr3_aa: CASSLRDNGELFF
cdr3_nt: TGTGCCAGCAGCCTCCGGGACAACGGGGAGCTGTTTTTT

j_call: TRBJ2-7
v_call: TRBV6-6
d_call: TRBD2
clone_size: many
cdr3_aa: CASSYTGGGREQYF
cdr3_nt: TGTGCCAGCAGTTATACGGGGGGCGGGAGGGAGCAGTACTTC

j_call: TRBJ2-3
v_call: TRBV7-9
d_call: TRBD2
clone_size: NA
cdr3_aa: CASSTRLAGHSTDTQYF
cdr3_nt: TGTGCCAGCAGCACCAGACTAGCGGGACATAGCACAGATACGCAGTATTTT

j_call: TRBJ1-5
v_call: TRBV4-2
d_call: NA
clone_size: NA
cdr3_aa: CASSPGGGSGQPQHF
cdr3_nt: TGTGCCAGCAGCCCGGGAGGAGGGTCGGGGCAGCCCCAGCATTTT

j_call: TRBJ2-3
v_call: TRBV13
d_call: TRBD2
clone_size: NA
cdr3_aa: CASGKTSDRTDTQYF
cdr3_nt: TGTGCCAGCGGCAAAACTAGCGACCGCACAGATACGCAGTATTTT

j_call: TRBJ1-2
v_call: TRBV20-1
d_call: TRBD1
clone_size: NA
cdr3_aa: CRRGTDDYTF
cdr3_nt: TGCAGAAGGGGGACAGACGACTACACCTTC

j_call: TRBJ2-7
v_call: TRBV10-3
d_call: TRBD1
clone_size: many
cdr3_aa: CAISEGTGGPEQYF
cdr3_nt: TGTGCCATCAGTGAGGGGACAGGGGGCCCCGAGCAGTACTTC

j_call: TRBJ1-2
v_call: TRBV9
d_call: NA
clone_size: once
cdr3_aa: CASSAGAPNYGYTF
cdr3_nt: TGTGCCAGCAGCGCAGGGGCCCCCAACTATGGCTACACCTTC

j_call: TRBJ1-1
v_call: TRBV10-1
d_call: TRBD1
clone_size: few
cdr3_aa: CASSNGQGYNTEAFF
cdr3_nt: TGCGCCAGCAGTAACGGACAGGGATATAACACTGAAGCTTTCTTT

j_call: TRBJ2-3
v_call: TRBV6-6
d_call: NA
clone_size: NA
cdr3_aa: CASSYLPGGTDTQYF
cdr3_nt: TGTGCCAGCAGTTATTTGCCAGGGGGCACAGATACGCAGTATTTT

j_call: TRBJ2-1
v_call: TRBV27
d_call: NA
clone_size: NA
cdr3_aa: CASSLSPSSYSSYNEQFF
cdr3_nt: TGTGCCAGCAGCCTCTCCCCCTCTAGCTATAGCTCCTACAATGAGCAGTTCTTC

j_call: TRBJ2-3
v_call: TRBV18
d_call: NA
clone_size: NA
cdr3_aa: CASSKRQGTDTQYF
cdr3_nt: TGTGCCAGCTCAAAAAGACAGGGCACAGATACGCAGTATTTT

j_call: TRBJ2-3
v_call: TRBV2
d_call: TRBD1
clone_size: NA
cdr3_aa: CASSGDRSTDTQYF
cdr3_nt: TGTGCCAGCAGTGGGGACAGATCCACAGATACGCAGTATTTT

j_call: TRBJ2-7
v_call: TRBV2
d_call: TRBD1
clone_size: NA
cdr3_aa: CASKGQGEDEQYF
cdr3_nt: TGTGCCAGCAAGGGACAGGGAGAGGACGAGCAGTACTTC

j_call: TRBJ2-1
v_call: TRBV4-1
d_call: TRBD2
clone_size: NA
cdr3_aa: CASSHPGTSSYNEQFF
cdr3_nt: TGCGCCAGCAGCCACCCAGGGACTAGTTCCTACAATGAGCAGTTCTTC

j_call: TRBJ2-7
v_call: TRBV3-1/TRBV3-2
d_call: TRBD2
clone_size: few
cdr3_aa: CASSHRLVTSGRAGDEQYF
cdr3_nt: TGTGCCAGCAGCCACCGACTCGTGACTAGCGGGAGGGCCGGCGACGAGCAGTACTTC

j_call: TRBJ2-7
v_call: TRBV5-3
d_call: NA
clone_size: NA
cdr3_aa: CARSLGPGGYEQYF
cdr3_nt: TGTGCCAGAAGCTTAGGACCAGGAGGCTACGAGCAGTACTTC

j_call: TRBJ2-5
v_call: TRBV28
d_call: TRBD2
clone_size: NA
cdr3_aa: CASSLSSGGYQETQYF
cdr3_nt: TGTGCCAGCAGTTTATCCAGCGGGGGGTACCAAGAGACCCAGTACTTC

j_call: TRBJ2-2
v_call: TRBV6-5
d_call: NA
clone_size: few
cdr3_aa: CASSYSVSGWSGELFF
cdr3_nt: TGTGCCAGCAGTTACTCGGTGTCAGGGTGGTCCGGGGAGCTGTTTTTT

j_call: TRBJ2-7
v_call: TRBV29-1
d_call: NA
clone_size: once
cdr3_aa: CSVEGPGVGYEQYF
cdr3_nt: TGCAGCGTTGAAGGGCCAGGGGTAGGGTACGAGCAGTACTTC

j_call: TRBJ1-3
v_call: TRBV7-6
d_call: TRBD1
clone_size: once
cdr3_aa: CASSANRGAGNTIYF
cdr3_nt: TGTGCCAGCAGCGCCAACAGGGGTGCCGGAAACACCATATATTTT

j_call: TRBJ2-1
v_call: TRBV7-6
d_call: TRBD1
clone_size: once
cdr3_aa: CASSSVPGQGLEQFF
cdr3_nt: TGTGCCAGCAGCTCGGTCCCGGGACAGGGACTCGAGCAGTTCTTC

j_call: TRBJ2-5
v_call: TRBV11-2
d_call: NA
clone_size: NA
cdr3_aa: CASSLGTFKETQYF
cdr3_nt: TGTGCCAGCAGCTTAGGGACTTTCAAAGAGACCCAGTACTTC

j_call: TRBJ2-7
v_call: TRBV9
d_call: TRBD2
clone_size: NA
cdr3_aa: CASSALGTIDEQYF
cdr3_nt: TGTGCCAGCAGCGCTCTCGGGACTATCGACGAGCAGTACTTC

j_call: TRBJ1-6
v_call: TRBV14
d_call: NA
clone_size: NA
cdr3_aa: CASSQFYGIENSPLHF
cdr3_nt: TGTGCCAGCAGCCAATTTTACGGGATTGAAAATTCACCCCTCCACTTT

j_call: TRBJ1-1
v_call: TRBV15
d_call: TRBD1
clone_size: NA
cdr3_aa: CATSRGVQGRTEAFF
cdr3_nt: TGTGCCACCAGCAGAGGGGTACAGGGGCGAACTGAAGCTTTCTTT

j_call: TRBJ2-7
v_call: TRBV29-1
d_call: TRBD2
clone_size: NA
cdr3_aa: CSALFGGGEQYF
cdr3_nt: TGCAGCGCTCTCTTCGGGGGGGGCGAGCAGTACTTC

j_call: TRBJ2-7
v_call: TRBV9
d_call: TRBD2
clone_size: few
cdr3_aa: CASSSGSHEQYF
cdr3_nt: TGTGCCAGCAGCAGCGGGAGCCACGAGCAGTACTTC